This TCR beta chain was captured in a study of blood T cell repertoires in COVID-19. The CDR3 has 16 residues. The germline V gene encodes CDR1 SGHAT and CDR2 FQDESV (reference sequence). V shed 5 bases and J shed 0 bases, with 16 bases lying between them. The protocol was immunoSEQ multiplex PCR, while the TCRdb copy is restricted to in-frame clones and leaves out a portion. The sample lists some 260,000 clones; 80% to 90% were seen once. The sequenced sample consisted of peripheral blood. This sequence joins TRBV11-1 and TRBJ1-2, with D perhaps matching TRBD1 (5 bases). The receptor comes from a woman aged 70-85 years with COVID-19, enrolled during active disease. The CDR3 is CASSLSDIPTNYGYTF. The CDR3 DNA reads TGTGCCAGCAGCCTCTCGGACATTCCGACTAACTATGGCTACACCTTC.